A selection of T cell receptor beta chains follows, all from one sample in a study of blood T cells in healthy people across ages. TCRdb re-called the 5' RACE reads through MiXCR, storing one row per CDR3 protein. This table holds about 1 million distinct CDR3 sequences, 40% to 55% found once. Sequencing was carried out using blood. The receptors stem from a woman aged 60 to 75 in good health. Each CDR3 is given with its conserved first and last residue. A D gene is named only where the DNA matches it firmly. Not all rows give a size; the values are once, few, many and, for expanded clones, a class.

TGTGCCAGCAGCTTAGCGGGTCGACGCTACGAGCAGTACTTC,CASSLAGRRYEQYF,NA,NA,TRBJ2-7,TRBV7-6
TGTGCCAGCAGCCAGGGAGCGGGGTCTCCAGATACGCAGTATTTT,CASSQGAGSPDTQYF,TRBD2,NA,TRBJ2-3,TRBV4-2
TGCGCCAGCAGACAACAGGGTTCCTACGAGCAGTACTTC,CASRQQGSYEQYF,NA,NA,TRBJ2-7,TRBV10-2
TGTGCCAGCAGCCAAGAAGGAGGGACTAGCGGGAGGGAGCAGTTCTTC,CASSQEGGTSGREQFF,TRBD2,few,TRBJ2-1,TRBV4-2
TGCAGTGCCCTAGGTACCCAAGAGACCCAGTACTTC,CSALGTQETQYF,NA,many,TRBJ2-5,TRBV20-1
TGTGCCAGCAGTTGGGCAGGGACTAGCCAGGCCGGGGAGCTGTTTTTT,CASSWAGTSQAGELFF,TRBD2,few,TRBJ2-2,TRBV27
TGCGCCAGCAGCCAAGATCGGGGACAGGACTACGAGCAGTACTTC,CASSQDRGQDYEQYF,TRBD1,NA,TRBJ2-7,TRBV4-1
TGTGCCACATGGACAGCCTCCTACGAGCAGTACTTC,CATWTASYEQYF,NA,NA,TRBJ2-7,TRBV27
TGTGCTAGTGGTTTTGCGCATGAGCAGTTCTTC,CASGFAHEQFF,NA,NA,TRBJ2-1,TRBV12-5
TGTGCCAGCAGTCACGACAGGAAGGGACGGAACACTAAAGCTTTCTTT,CASSHDRKGRNTKAFF,NA,NA,TRBJ1-1,TRBV12-3/TRBV12-4
TGCGCCAGCAGCCCGCCTAGCAGCTACACTGAAGCTTTCTTT,CASSPPSSYTEAFF,NA,NA,TRBJ1-1,TRBV5-1
TGTGCCAGCAGCCCCCCTAGCGGGATTATGAATGAGCAGTTCTTC,CASSPPSGIMNEQFF,TRBD2,many,TRBJ2-1,TRBV7-2
TGTGCCAGCAGCTCCACAGGGCACGAGCAGTACTTC,CASSSTGHEQYF,NA,NA,TRBJ2-7,TRBV7-9
TGTGCCACCAGCCCCGGGACCGTCGAGCAGTACTTC,CATSPGTVEQYF,NA,NA,TRBJ2-7,TRBV24-1
TGTGCCAGCAGTCAACAGGGGGCAAGCACAGATACGCAGTATTTT,CASSQQGASTDTQYF,TRBD1,NA,TRBJ2-3,TRBV6-1
TGCGCCAGCAGCCTTAATCAGGGGACAGCCCAAGAGACCCAGTACTTC,CASSLNQGTAQETQYF,TRBD1,few,TRBJ2-5,TRBV5-1
TGCGCCAGCAAGGAGCAGAGAAAAAACATTCAGTACTTC,CASKEQRKNIQYF,NA,few,TRBJ2-4,TRBV10-2
TGTGCCAGCAGCCAAGATTGGGAAACGCGGGGGGCCAACGTCCTGACTTTC,CASSQDWETRGANVLTF,NA,NA,TRBJ2-6,TRBV3-1
TGCAGTGCTTCCCGGGACAGGGGGCCGTTGGATACGCAGTATTTT,CSASRDRGPLDTQYF,TRBD1,NA,TRBJ2-3,TRBV20-1
TGTGCCAGCAGCAAAGCTAGCGGGAGTAGTGGAGAGACCCAGTACTTC,CASSKASGSSGETQYF,TRBD2,NA,TRBJ2-5,TRBV7-8
TGTGCCTGGAGCGGAGAACCCACCCAGCAGTACTTC,CAWSGEPTQQYF,NA,NA,TRBJ2-5,TRBV30
TGTGCCAGCAGCTTACCCAGACTAGCGGTAGAAAACAATGAGCAGTTCTTC,CASSLPRLAVENNEQFF,TRBD2,NA,TRBJ2-1,TRBV7-9
TGTGCCAGCAGTCCCCGAAAGACAGGGGGCTCCTACGAGCAGTACTTC,CASSPRKTGGSYEQYF,TRBD1,few,TRBJ2-7,TRBV6-6